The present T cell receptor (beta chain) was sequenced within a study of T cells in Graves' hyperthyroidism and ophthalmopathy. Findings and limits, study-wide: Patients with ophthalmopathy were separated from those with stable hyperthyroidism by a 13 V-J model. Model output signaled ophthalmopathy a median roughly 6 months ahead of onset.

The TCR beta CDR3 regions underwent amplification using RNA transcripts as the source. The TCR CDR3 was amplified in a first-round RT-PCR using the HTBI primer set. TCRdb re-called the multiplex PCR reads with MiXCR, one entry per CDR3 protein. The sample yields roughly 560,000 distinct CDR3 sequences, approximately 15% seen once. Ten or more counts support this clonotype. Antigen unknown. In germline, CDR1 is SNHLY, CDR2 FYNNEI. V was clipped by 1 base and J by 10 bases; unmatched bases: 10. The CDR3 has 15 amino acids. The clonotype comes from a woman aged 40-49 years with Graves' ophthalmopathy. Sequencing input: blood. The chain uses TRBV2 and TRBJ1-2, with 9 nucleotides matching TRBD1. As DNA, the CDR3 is TGTGCCAGCAGTGAAGAGGGACAGGGTAGACCGTACTACACCTTC. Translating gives CASSEEGQGRPYYTF.